The 11 T cell receptor beta chains in this list originate from one sample, sequenced in a study of shared clonotypes between healthy human individuals. The data were produced by immunoSEQ multiplex PCR, yet TCRdb's version contains in-frame clones alone and is incomplete. The sample comprises roughly 500,000 clones, around four fifths of which are singletons, and 12% rests with the top ten. Specimen: PBMCs. These TCRs come from a woman between 35 and 50 years old in good health. Some clones in this sample may be carry-over from other donors' samples.

The chain couples TRBV4-3 to TRBJ2-3, with 14 nucleotides matching TRBD2. V was pared by 0 bases and J by 5 bases, with 10 bases of the junction left unmatched. Germline CDR1 and CDR2: LGHNA and YSLEER. This CDR3 contains 19 residues. CDR3 DNA: TGCGCCAGCAGCCAAGAATCCAGGGGACTAGCGGGAGTCCGAGATACGCAGTATTTT. Translating it yields CASSQESRGLAGVRDTQYF.

The chain couples TRBV28 to TRBJ2-7; 10 bases are a match to TRBD2. From germline, CDR1 is MDHEN and CDR2 SYDVKM. The V and J ends lost 7 bases and 7 bases, in that order; junction bases with no gene match: 10. The CDR3 is 14 amino acids. CDR3 in amino acids: CASTPAGGPQEQYF. The CDR3 DNA sequence: TGTGCCAGCACCCCAGCGGGAGGGCCACAAGAGCAGTACTTC.

V gene TRBV6-5 combines with J gene TRBJ1-4; no clear D. Between the trimmed V and J ends, which lost 7 bases and 7 bases, there was a span of 16 bases. Germline values: CDR1 MNHEY, CDR2 SVGAGI. There are 14 residues in the CDR3. CDR3 in DNA: TGTGCCAGCATGCAGCTTATCAACGGTGAAAAACTGTTTTTT. Its translation: CASMQLINGEKLFF.

The chain joins TRBV5-1 to TRBJ2-7, with TRBD2 identical over 13 bases. CDR3 length equals 16 residues. Germline CDR1 is SGHRS and CDR2 is YFSETQ. Losses at the gene ends were 4 bases for V and 6 bases for J; bases not matched to a gene: 10. CDR3 DNA: TGCGCCAGCAGCCCGGATAGGACTAGCGGGAGCGGCGAGCAGTACTTC. Translated: CASSPDRTSGSGEQYF.

V is TRBV7-8 and J is TRBJ1-2; D unclear. V was shortened by 4 bases and J by 6 bases, with 12 bases between the two germline ends. There are 13 residues in the CDR3. In germline, CDR1 is SGHVS, CDR2 FQNEAQ. CDR3 DNA: TGTGCCAGCAGCTCGAGGCTCTTTCATGGCTACACCTTC. Its protein is CASSSRLFHGYTF.

The chain combines TRBV19 with TRBJ2-2, with D perhaps assigned TRBD1 or TRBD2 (5 bases each). CDR1 and CDR2 (germline): LNHDA, SQIVND (reference sequence). The V end was cut by 5 bases, the J end by 7 bases, with 14 bases between. This CDR3 spans 14 amino acids. CDR3 residues: CASSAFRGGGELFF. The CDR3 bases are TGTGCCAGTAGTGCGTTCCGGGGCGGCGGGGAGCTGTTTTTT.

This clone was seen ten or more times. This CDR3 is also generated by other DNA sequences in the sample. V usage is TRBV15 and J usage is TRBJ2-6; D may be TRBD1 or TRBD2 (5 bases each). The length of the CDR3 is 16 residues. Germline V gene lookup returns CDR1 LNHNV and CDR2 YYDKDF (reference sequence). Trimming removed 1 base from V and 3 bases from J, with 10 bases in between. This chain's CDR3 is CATSRGGARGANVLTF. The DNA of the CDR3 is TGTGCCACCAGCAGAGGAGGGGCGCGTGGGGCCAACGTCCTGACTTTC.

The V call is TRBV6-4, the J call TRBJ1-5; TRBD1 aligns across 8 bases. V gave up 4 bases and J gave up 1 base; unmatched junction bases: 0. The CDR3 extends over 14 amino acids. Germline assignment: CDR1 MRHNA and CDR2 SNTAGT. The CDR3 nucleotides read TGTGCCAGCAGTGGACAGGGGAGCAATCAGCCCCAGCATTTT. Amino acids: CASSGQGSNQPQHF.

The chain recombines TRBV5-1 with TRBJ2-1; 8 positions agree with TRBD2. The germline gives CDR1 SGHRS, CDR2 YFSETQ. The CDR3 loop spans 20 amino acids. With V trimmed by 6 bases and J by 2 bases, 22 bases remained unmatched. The CDR3 reads CASNRRGEGRAAGAYNEQFF. For the CDR3, the DNA is TGCGCCAGCAATCGAAGGGGGGAGGGCAGAGCAGCGGGAGCCTACAATGAGCAGTTCTTC.

The genes are TRBV25-1 and TRBJ2-4; no clear D. Germline V CDR1 and CDR2: MGHDK, SYGVNS. Trimming cost V 6 bases and J 0 bases, with 6 bases left between them. The length of the CDR3 is 13 residues. The CDR3 loop reads CASRGTAKNIQYF. CDR3 bases: TGTGCCAGCAGAGGAACAGCCAAAAACATTCAGTACTTC.

The rearrangement joins TRBV20-1 to TRBJ2-7; D gene unclear. The CDR3 length is 10 residues. V shed 3 bases and J shed 5 bases, with 5 bases lying between them. Germline-derived CDR1 and CDR2 are DFQATT and SNEGSKA (reference sequence). CDR3: CSASSDEQYF. The DNA of the CDR3 is TGCAGTGCTAGTTCGGACGAGCAGTACTTC.